This TCR beta chain was sequenced in a study of monozygotic twins with inflammatory bowel disease. Using the 5' RACE reads, TCRdb records one entry per CDR3 protein without DNA. Its clone listing holds more than 300,000 distinct CDR3 sequences. Study conclusions and caveats: None of the different T cell subtypes could be distinguished from one another. Limited statistical power may explain no repertoire similarity difference between concordant and discordant twins.

Germline V CDR1 and CDR2: DFQATT, SNEGSKA (reference sequence). The CDR3 totals 13 residues. As for this clonotype: The antigen remains undetermined.

Sequencing was carried out using blood. This receptor was taken from a human donor with ulcerative colitis or Crohn's disease, or a healthy co-twin of an affected twin (not recorded which). The chain combines TRBV20-1 with TRBJ1-2; TCRdb's D gene call, TRBD1, goes unchecked for lack of DNA. CDR3 loop: CSASGQMGYGYTF.